The 19 T cell receptor beta chains reported below all come from one sample, sequenced in a study of glioma-infiltrating T cells after dendritic cell vaccination. Only in-frame clones appear in the TCRdb table, and some are missing; sequencing was by immunoSEQ multiplex PCR. The profile shows approximately 84,000 clones, around 84% of them singletons. Specimen: blood, collected before dendritic cell vaccination. The receptors were sampled from a human donor with glioblastoma.

This chain connects TRBV5-7 to TRBJ1-1; D is undetermined. TRBV5-7 is recorded as an ORF, its role being uncertain. V was cut by 0 bases and J by 5 bases, with 14 bases left in between. The CDR3 runs to 15 residues. CDR3 sequence reads: CASSLECGGGTEAFF. The CDR3 bases are TGTGCCAGCAGCTTGGAATGCGGCGGTGGGACTGAAGCTTTCTTT.

This rearrangement joins TRBV19 to TRBJ1-1, with D maybe TRBD1 (5 bases). Trimming stripped 3 bases from V and 4 bases from J, with 15 bases between. Germline values: CDR1 LNHDA, CDR2 SQIVND (reference sequence). CDR3 length equals 15 residues. The CDR3 nucleotides read TGTGCCAGTAGTATCGTGGGGGGAGGGAGCACTGAAGCTTTCTTT. It is translated as CASSIVGGGSTEAFF. Full variable domain (outside the CDR3, taken from reference TRBV19 and TRBJ1-1): DGGITQSPKYLFRKEGQNVTLSCEQNLNHDAMYWYRQDPGQGLRLIYYSQIVNDFQKGDIAEGYSVSREKKESFPLTVTSAQKNPTAFYLCASSIVGGGSTEAFFGQGTRLTVV.

J is TRBJ2-7 and V is TRBV4-3; 9 bases agree with TRBD2. Germline CDR1 reads LGHNA; CDR2 reads YSLEER. V lost 0 bases, J lost 7 bases, and 13 bases stayed unmatched. This CDR3 spans 17 amino acids. CDR3: CASSQDWGPGLATEQYF. The DNA of the CDR3 is TGCGCCAGCAGCCAAGATTGGGGGCCGGGACTAGCAACGGAGCAGTACTTC.

The V gene is TRBV15, the J gene TRBJ1-5; TRBD1 might be the D (6 bases). V was shortened by 1 base and J by 1 base, with 11 bases between the two germline ends. Germline V lookup: CDR1 LNHNV, CDR2 YYDKDF (reference sequence). The CDR3 extends over 16 amino acids. The CDR3, as DNA: TGTGCCACCAGCAGAGCAGCAGGGGCGAGCAATCAGCCCCAGCATTTT. Amino acid sequence: CATSRAAGASNQPQHF.

This clone was counted between two and nine times. The chain has TRBV27 and TRBJ2-1; D is possibly TRBD2 (6 bases). The CDR3 extends over 15 amino acids. V was cut by 5 bases and J by 6 bases, with 17 bases left in between. From germline, CDR1 is MNHEY and CDR2 SMNVEV (reference sequence). The CDR3: CASSPLDGSFNEQFF. The CDR3, as DNA: TGTGCCAGCAGTCCACTGGACGGGAGTTTCAATGAGCAGTTCTTC.

The chain couples TRBV7-6 to TRBJ2-7, with a tentative D call TRBD2 (6 bases). CDR3 length: 15 residues. Deletions cut 5 bases from V and 5 bases from J, with 19 bases between. Looked up from germline, CDR1 is SGHVS and CDR2 is FNYEAQ. The CDR3 DNA is TGTGCCAGCAGCCTAGACGGGGGAAAGGTGAACGAGCAGTACTTC. This encodes CASSLDGGKVNEQYF.

The gene calls are TRBV5-1 and TRBJ2-3, with TRBD1 matching over 7 bases. The CDR3 consists of 17 residues. The junction had 10 bases not matched to a gene; V was cut back by 3 bases and J by 0 bases. CDR1 SGHRS and CDR2 YFSETQ come from the germline V gene. The DNA for the CDR3 is TGCGCCAGCAGCTGGGGGACAGACGTTATTAGCACAGATACGCAGTATTTT. Its translation is CASSWGTDVISTDTQYF.

This sequence joins TRBV5-1 and TRBJ2-3; TRBD2 agrees at 12 bases. CDR3 length: 17 amino acids. Trimming cost V 1 base and J 2 bases; bases outside gene matches: 5. The V gene's germline CDR1 is SGHRS and CDR2 YFSETQ. The CDR3 spells CASSLLGLAGPTDTQYF. The CDR3 DNA reads as TGCGCCAGCAGCTTGTTGGGACTAGCGGGCCCCACAGATACGCAGTATTTT.

This clone was recorded many times. The V call is TRBV27, the J call TRBJ2-2; D call uncertain. The germline V gene encodes CDR1 MNHEY and CDR2 SMNVEV (reference sequence). The CDR3 spans 14 residues. Trimming cost V 2 bases and J 6 bases, with 10 bases left between them. The DNA of the CDR3 is TGTGCCAGCAGTTTAGGTTCTTCAGCCGGGGAGCTGTTTTTT. It yields the protein CASSLGSSAGELFF.

The genes are TRBV28 and TRBJ2-6; TRBD1 aligns across 7 bases. Trimming at V came to 9 bases and at J to 4 bases, leaving 12 bases not matched to a gene. In germline, CDR1 is MDHEN, CDR2 SYDVKM. The CDR3 loop spans 16 amino acids. The CDR3 loop reads CASGKTGISGANVLTF. CDR3 bases: TGTGCCAGTGGAAAGACAGGGATCTCCGGGGCCAACGTCCTGACTTTC.

V gene TRBV28 combines with J gene TRBJ2-7; 9 bases align to TRBD2. The length of the CDR3 is 14 residues. Unmatched junction bases numbered 6, after V lost 3 bases and J lost 6 bases. Germline CDR1 MDHEN, CDR2 SYDVKM. The CDR3, as DNA: TGTGCCAGCAGTTTGGCTAGCGGGATTTTCGAGCAGTACTTC. This gives the protein CASSLASGIFEQYF.

The chain joins TRBV18 to TRBJ2-2; 8 nucleotides agree with TRBD1. The germline gives CDR1 KGHSH, CDR2 LQKENI. V dropped 2 bases and J dropped 3; count of bases not matched to a gene: 5. There are 16 residues in the CDR3. CDR3 protein: CASSPKGQAYTGELFF. For the CDR3, the DNA is TGTGCCAGCTCACCAAAGGGACAGGCTTACACCGGGGAGCTGTTTTTT.

The chain carries TRBV6-5 and TRBJ1-5; TRBD1 might be the D (5 bases). V lost 4 bases, J lost 6 bases, and 10 bases lay in between. CDR1 is MNHEY and CDR2 is SVGAGI in the germline V gene. This CDR3 has 13 residues. This CDR3 reads CASSSGVGQPQHF. In DNA, the CDR3 is TGTGCCAGCAGTTCGGGGGTTGGTCAGCCCCAGCATTTT.

The chain couples TRBV4-1 to TRBJ1-5; maybe TRBD1 (5 bases). From germline, CDR1 is MGHRA and CDR2 YSYEKL. Trimming shortened V by 4 bases and J by 2 bases, and 24 bases separated the two germline ends. The CDR3 loop spans 19 amino acids. For the CDR3, the DNA is TGCGCCAGCAGCCGAGGCACGGGGGAATCGGGTTGGGGCAATCAGCCCCAGCATTTT. The encoded protein is CASSRGTGESGWGNQPQHF.

J is TRBJ2-7 and V is TRBV29-1, with D perhaps matching TRBD1 (7 bases). The CDR3 runs 13 residues. Trimming left V 7 bases short and J 4 bases short, with 17 bases between. CDR1 is SQVTM, CDR2 ANQGSEA, per germline. CDR3 nucleotide sequence: TGCAGCGCCTCCGGCGGGACAGCATACGAGCAGTACTTC. Protein sequence: CSASGGTAYEQYF.

This clone occurred a few times. The chain is built from TRBV19 and TRBJ2-5; D unclear. The CDR3 has 14 residues. The V end lost 0 bases, the J end lost 6 bases, and 11 bases lay between the germline ends. Germline V gene sequence: CDR1 LNHDA, CDR2 SQIVND (reference sequence). The CDR3 protein is CASSIEAGAKTQYF. CDR3 DNA sequence: TGTGCCAGTAGTATAGAAGCCGGAGCGAAGACCCAGTACTTC. Supplemented by reference TRBV19 and TRBJ2-5, the full variable domain reads DGGITQSPKYLFRKEGQNVTLSCEQNLNHDAMYWYRQDPGQGLRLIYYSQIVNDFQKGDIAEGYSVSREKKESFPLTVTSAQKNPTAFYLCASSIEAGAKTQYFGPGTRLLVL.

The gene calls are TRBV7-9 and TRBJ2-1, with D possibly TRBD2 on 6 matching bases. This CDR3 has 16 residues. CDR1 is SEHNR, CDR2 FQNEAQ, per germline (reference sequence). Trimming left V 5 bases short and J 3 bases short, with 17 bases between. CDR3: CASSQSRRGGYNEQFF. CDR3 nucleotides: TGTGCCAGCAGCCAAAGCCGTAGGGGAGGCTACAATGAGCAGTTCTTC. Using reference TRBV7-9 and TRBJ2-1 for the parts outside the CDR3, the full variable domain is DTGVSQNPRHKITKRGQNVTFRCDPISEHNRLYWYRQTLGQGPEFLTYFQNEAQLEKSRLLSDRFSAERPKGSFSTLEIQRTEQGDSAMYLCASSQSRRGGYNEQFFGPGTRLTVL.

This chain uses TRBV9 with TRBJ1-6; D uncertain. The V gene's germline CDR1 is SGDLS and CDR2 YYNGEE. Trimming took off 3 bases at V and 9 bases at J, with 10 bases between the two ends. The CDR3 has 13 amino acids. CDR3 nucleotide sequence: TGTGCCAGCAGCGGACTCAAGAGTTCACCCCTCCACTTT. Encoded protein: CASSGLKSSPLHF.

The chain links TRBV5-1 to TRBJ2-1, with 7 bases that match TRBD1. The CDR3 runs to 15 residues. V lost 1 base and J lost 3; bases outside the gene matches: 4. The germline CDR1 and CDR2 sequences are SGHRS and YFSETQ. The CDR3 here is CASSLTWDSYNEQFF. CDR3 bases: TGCGCCAGCAGCTTGACCTGGGACAGCTACAATGAGCAGTTCTTC.